This TCR beta chain was obtained from a study of human T cells and chemical hapten exposure. Stated time point: patch test 1, 2 weeks after DPC sensitization. The treatment was: therapeutic diphenylcyclopropenone sensitization with weekly scalp DPC. From the RACE reads, TCRdb called clonotypes with MiXCR, one entry per CDR3 protein. The sample lists around 100,000 distinct CDR3 sequences, roughly 11% occurring once. The table lists this clonotype with a few counts. Antigen: not known. The CDR3 covers 13 residues. Trimming removed 0 bases at V and 9 bases at J, with 12 bases between. CDR1 and CDR2 from the germline V gene are SGHTS and YDEGEE. Findings and limits, study-wide: With DPC sensitization, TCRs exceeding 1 in 1000 frequency showed no change.

This sequence joins TRBV5-8 and TRBJ2-5; no clear D gene. Sequenced material: whole blood, taken in connection with sensitization to the hapten diphenylcyclopropenone (DPC). The sequence derives from a woman between 40 and 55 years old with alopecia areata. Some clones in this sample may be carry-over from other donors' samples. For the CDR3, the DNA is TGTGCCAGCAGCTTGGGGCCCGGTCGAGCCCAGTACTTC. It is translated as CASSLGPGRAQYF. Combining the CDR3 with reference TRBV5-8 and TRBJ2-5 gives the whole variable domain EAGVTQSPTHLIKTRGQQATLRCSPISGHTSVYWYQQALGLGLQFLLWYDEGEERNRGNFPPRFSGRQFPNYSSELNVNALELEDSALYLCASSLGPGRAQYFGPGTRLLVL.